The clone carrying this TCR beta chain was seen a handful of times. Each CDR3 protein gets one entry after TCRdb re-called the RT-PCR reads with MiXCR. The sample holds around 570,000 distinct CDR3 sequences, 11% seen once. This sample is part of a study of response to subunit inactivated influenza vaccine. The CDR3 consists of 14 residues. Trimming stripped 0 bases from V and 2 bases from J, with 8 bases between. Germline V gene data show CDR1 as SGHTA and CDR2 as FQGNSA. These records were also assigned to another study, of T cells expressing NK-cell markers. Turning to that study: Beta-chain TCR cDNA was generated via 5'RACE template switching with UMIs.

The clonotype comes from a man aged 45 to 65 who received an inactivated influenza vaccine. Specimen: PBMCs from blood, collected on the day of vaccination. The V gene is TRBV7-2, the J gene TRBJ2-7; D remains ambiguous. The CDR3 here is CASSLAVGPYEQYF. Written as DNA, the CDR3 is TGTGCCAGCAGCTTAGCGGTAGGACCCTACGAGCAGTACTTC.